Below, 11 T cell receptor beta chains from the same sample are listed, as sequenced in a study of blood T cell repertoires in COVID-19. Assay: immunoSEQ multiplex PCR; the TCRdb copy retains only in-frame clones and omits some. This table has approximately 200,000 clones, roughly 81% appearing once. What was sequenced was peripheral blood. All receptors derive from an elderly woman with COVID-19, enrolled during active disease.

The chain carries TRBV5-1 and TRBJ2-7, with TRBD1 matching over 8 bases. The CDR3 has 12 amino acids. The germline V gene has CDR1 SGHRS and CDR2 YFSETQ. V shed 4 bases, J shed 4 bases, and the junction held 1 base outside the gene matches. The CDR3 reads CASSRTGYEQYF. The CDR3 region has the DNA TGCGCCAGCAGCAGGACAGGGTACGAGCAGTACTTC.

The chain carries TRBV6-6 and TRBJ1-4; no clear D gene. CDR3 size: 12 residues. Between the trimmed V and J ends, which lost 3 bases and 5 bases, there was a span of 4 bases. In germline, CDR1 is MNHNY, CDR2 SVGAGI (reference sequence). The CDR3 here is CASSYINEKLFF. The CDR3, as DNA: TGTGCCAGCAGTTATATAAATGAAAAACTGTTTTTT.

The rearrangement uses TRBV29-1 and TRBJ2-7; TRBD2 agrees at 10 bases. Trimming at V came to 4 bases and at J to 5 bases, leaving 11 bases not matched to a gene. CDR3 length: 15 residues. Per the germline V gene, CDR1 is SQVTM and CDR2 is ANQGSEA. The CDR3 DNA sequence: TGCAGCGTTGGGATAGCGGGAGGCGGCTGGGACGAGCAGTACTTC. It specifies CSVGIAGGGWDEQYF.

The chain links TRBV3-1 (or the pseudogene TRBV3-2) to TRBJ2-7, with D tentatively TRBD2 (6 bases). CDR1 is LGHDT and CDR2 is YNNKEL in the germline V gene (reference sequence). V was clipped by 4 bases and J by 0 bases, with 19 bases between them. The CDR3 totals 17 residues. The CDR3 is CASSLDMSGGSSYEQYF. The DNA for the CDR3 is TGTGCCAGCAGCCTAGATATGAGTGGAGGGAGCTCCTACGAGCAGTACTTC.

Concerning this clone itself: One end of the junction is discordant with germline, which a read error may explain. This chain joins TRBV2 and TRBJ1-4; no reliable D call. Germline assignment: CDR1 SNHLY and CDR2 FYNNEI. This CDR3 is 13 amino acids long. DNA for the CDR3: TGTGCCAGCAGGGAAGACACCATTGAAAAACTGTTTTTT. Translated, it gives CASREDTIEKLFF.

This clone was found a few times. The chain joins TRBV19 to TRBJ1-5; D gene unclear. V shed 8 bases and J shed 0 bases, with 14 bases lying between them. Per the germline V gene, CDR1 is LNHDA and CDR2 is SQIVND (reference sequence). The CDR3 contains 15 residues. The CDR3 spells CASGKDSFSNQPQHF. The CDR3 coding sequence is TGTGCCAGTGGGAAGGACTCATTTAGCAATCAGCCCCAGCATTTT.

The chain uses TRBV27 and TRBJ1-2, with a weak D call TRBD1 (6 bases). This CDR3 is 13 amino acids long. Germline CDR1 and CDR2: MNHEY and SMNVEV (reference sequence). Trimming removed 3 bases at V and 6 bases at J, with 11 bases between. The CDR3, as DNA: TGTGCCAGCAGTTTCACACGGACAGATGGCTACACCTTC. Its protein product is CASSFTRTDGYTF.

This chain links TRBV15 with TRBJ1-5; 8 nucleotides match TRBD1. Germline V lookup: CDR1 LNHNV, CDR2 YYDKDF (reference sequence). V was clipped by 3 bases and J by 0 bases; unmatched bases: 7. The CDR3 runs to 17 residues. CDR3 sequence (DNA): TGTGCCACCAGCAGTCCCCCCAGGGGGCGTAGCAATCAGCCCCAGCATTTT. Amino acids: CATSSPPRGRSNQPQHF.

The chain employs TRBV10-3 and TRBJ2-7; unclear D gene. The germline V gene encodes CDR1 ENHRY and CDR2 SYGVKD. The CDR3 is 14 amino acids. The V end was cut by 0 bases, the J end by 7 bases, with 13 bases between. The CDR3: CAISESHSFREQYF. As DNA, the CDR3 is TGTGCCATCAGTGAGTCGCACAGCTTCCGAGAGCAGTACTTC.

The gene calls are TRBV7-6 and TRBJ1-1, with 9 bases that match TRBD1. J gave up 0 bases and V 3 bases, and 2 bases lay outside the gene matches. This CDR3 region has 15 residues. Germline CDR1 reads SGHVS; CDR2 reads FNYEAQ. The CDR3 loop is CASSLTGGMNTEAFF. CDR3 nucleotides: TGTGCCAGCAGCTTGACAGGGGGGATGAACACTGAAGCTTTCTTT.

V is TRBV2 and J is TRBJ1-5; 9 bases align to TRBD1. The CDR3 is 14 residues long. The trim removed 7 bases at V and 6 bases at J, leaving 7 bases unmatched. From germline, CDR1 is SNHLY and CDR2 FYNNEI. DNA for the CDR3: TGTGCCAGCATTCCGGGACAGGGCGGTCAGCCCCAGCATTTT. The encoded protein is CASIPGQGGQPQHF.